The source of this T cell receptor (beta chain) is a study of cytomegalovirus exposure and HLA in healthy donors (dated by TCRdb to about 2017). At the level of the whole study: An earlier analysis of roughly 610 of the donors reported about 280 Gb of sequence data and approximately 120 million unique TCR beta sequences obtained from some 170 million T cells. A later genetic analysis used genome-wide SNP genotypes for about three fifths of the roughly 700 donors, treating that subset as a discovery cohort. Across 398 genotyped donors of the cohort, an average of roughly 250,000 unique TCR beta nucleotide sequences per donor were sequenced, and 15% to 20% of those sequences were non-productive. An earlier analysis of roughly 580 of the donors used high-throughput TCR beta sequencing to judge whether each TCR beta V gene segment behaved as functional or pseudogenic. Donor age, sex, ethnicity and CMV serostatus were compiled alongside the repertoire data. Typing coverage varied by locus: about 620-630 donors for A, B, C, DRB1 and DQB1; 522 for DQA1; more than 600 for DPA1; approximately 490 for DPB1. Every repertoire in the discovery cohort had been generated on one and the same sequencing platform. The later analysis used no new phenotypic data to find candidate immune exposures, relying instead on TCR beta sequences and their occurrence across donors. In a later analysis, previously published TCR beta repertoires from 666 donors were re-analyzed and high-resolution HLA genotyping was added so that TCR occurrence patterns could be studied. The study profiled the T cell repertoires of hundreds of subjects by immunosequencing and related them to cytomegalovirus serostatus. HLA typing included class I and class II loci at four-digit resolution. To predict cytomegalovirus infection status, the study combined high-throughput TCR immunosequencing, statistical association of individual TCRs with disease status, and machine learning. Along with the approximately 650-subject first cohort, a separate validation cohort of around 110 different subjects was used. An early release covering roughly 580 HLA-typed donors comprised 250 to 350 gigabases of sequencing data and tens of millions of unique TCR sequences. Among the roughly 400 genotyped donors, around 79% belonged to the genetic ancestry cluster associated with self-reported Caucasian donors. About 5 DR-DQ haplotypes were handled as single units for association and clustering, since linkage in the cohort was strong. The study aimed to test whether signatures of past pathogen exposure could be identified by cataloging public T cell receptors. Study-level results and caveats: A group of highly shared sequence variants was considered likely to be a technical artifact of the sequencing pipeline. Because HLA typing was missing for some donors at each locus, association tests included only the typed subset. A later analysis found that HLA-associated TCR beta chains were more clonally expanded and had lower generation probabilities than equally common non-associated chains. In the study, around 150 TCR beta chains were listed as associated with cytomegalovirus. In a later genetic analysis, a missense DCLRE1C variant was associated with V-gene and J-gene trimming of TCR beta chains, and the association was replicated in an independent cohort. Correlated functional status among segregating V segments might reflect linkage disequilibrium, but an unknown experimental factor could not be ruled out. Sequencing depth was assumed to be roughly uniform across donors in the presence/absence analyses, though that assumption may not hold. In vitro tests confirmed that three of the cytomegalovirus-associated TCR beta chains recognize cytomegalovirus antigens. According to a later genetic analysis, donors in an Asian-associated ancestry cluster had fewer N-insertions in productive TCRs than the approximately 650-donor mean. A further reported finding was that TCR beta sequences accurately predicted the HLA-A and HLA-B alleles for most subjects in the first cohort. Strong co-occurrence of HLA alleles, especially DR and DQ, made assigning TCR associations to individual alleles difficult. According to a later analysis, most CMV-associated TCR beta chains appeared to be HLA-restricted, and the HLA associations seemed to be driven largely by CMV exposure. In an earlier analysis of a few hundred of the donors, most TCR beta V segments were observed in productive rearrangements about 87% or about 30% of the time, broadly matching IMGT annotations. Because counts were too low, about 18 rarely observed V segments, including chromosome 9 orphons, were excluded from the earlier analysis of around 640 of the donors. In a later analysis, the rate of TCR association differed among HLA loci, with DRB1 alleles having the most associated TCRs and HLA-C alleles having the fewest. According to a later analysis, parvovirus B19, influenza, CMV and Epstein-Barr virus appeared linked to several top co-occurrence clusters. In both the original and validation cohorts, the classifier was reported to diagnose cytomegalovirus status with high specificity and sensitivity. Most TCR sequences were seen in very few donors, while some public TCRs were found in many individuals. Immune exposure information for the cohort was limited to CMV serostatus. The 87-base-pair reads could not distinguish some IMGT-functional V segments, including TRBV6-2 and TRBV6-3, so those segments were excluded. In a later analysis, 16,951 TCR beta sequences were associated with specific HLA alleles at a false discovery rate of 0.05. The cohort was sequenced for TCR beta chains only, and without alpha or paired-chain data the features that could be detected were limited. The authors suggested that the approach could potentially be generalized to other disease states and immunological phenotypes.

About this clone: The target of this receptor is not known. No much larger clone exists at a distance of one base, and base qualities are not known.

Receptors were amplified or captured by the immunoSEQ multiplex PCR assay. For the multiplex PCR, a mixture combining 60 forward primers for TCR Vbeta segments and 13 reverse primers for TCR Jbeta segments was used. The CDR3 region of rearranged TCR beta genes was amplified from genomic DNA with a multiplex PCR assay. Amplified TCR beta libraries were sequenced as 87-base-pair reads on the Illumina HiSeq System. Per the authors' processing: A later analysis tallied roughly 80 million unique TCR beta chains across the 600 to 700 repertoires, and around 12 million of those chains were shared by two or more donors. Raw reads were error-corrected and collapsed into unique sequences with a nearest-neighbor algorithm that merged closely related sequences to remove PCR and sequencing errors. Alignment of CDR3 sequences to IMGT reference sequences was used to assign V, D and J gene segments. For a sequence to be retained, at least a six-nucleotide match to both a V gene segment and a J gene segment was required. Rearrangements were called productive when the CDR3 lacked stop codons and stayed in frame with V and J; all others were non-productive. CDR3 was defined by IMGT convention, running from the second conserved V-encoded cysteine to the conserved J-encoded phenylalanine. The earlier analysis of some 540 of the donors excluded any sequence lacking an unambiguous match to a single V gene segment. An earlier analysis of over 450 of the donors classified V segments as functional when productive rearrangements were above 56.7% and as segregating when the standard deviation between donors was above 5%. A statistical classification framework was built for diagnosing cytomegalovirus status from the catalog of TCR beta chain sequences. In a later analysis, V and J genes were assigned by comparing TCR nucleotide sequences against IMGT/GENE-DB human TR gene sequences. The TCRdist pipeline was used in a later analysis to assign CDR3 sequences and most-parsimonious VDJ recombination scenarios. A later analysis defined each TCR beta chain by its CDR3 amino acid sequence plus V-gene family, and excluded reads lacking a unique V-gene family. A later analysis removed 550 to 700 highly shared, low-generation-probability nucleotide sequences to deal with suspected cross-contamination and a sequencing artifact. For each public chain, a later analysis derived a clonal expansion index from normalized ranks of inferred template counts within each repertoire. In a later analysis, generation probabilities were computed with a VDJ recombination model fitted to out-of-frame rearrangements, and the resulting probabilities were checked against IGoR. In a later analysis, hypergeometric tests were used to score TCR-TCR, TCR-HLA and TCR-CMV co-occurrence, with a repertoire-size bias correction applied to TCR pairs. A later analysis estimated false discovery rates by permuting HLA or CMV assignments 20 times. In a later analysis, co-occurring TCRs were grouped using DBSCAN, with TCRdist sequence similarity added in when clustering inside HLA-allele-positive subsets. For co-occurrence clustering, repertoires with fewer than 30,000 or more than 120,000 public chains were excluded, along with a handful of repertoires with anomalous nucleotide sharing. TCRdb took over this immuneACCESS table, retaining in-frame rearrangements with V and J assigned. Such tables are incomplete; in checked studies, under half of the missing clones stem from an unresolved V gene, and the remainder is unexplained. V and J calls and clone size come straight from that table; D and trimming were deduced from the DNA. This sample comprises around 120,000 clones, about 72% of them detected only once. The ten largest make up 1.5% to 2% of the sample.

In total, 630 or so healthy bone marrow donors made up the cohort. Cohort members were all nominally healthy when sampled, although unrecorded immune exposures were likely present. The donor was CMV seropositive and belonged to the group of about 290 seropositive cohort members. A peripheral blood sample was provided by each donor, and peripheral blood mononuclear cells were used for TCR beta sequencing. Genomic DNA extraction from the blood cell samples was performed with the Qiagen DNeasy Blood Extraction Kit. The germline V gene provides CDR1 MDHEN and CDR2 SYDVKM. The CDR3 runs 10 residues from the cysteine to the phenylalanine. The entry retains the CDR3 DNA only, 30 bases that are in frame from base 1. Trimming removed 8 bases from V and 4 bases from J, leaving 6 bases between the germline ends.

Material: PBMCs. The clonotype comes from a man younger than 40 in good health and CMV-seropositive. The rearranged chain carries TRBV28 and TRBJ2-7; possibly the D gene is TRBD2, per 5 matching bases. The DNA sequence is TGTGCCAGCGGGGAGTACGAGCAGTACTTC. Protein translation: CASGEYEQYF. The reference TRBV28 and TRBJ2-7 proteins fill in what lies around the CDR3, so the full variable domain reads DVKVTQSSRYLVKRTGEKVFLECVQDMDHENMFWYRQDPGLGLRLIYFSYDVKMKEKGDIPEGYSVSREKKERFSLILESASTNQTSMYLCASGEYEQYFGPGTRLTVT.